The rows below give T cell receptor beta chains drawn from one sample of a study of T cell responses to AZD1222 COVID-19 vaccine. The protocol was immunoSEQ multiplex PCR, while the TCRdb copy is restricted to in-frame clones and leaves out a portion. The table lists some 130,000 clones, 88% of them singletons, with around 5.3% in the top ten. The sample was peripheral blood, taken 28 days after the second AZD1222 dose. Receptors were obtained from an adult who received the AZD1222 COVID-19 vaccine. Each CDR3 is given with its conserved first and last residue. The D gene is left open where the match is weak. Clone sizes are given selectively: once, few, many, or a class where the clone is expanded.

abundance,j_gene,d_gene,v_gene,CDR3nt,CDR3aa
-,TRBJ1-2,-,TRBV29-1,TGCAGCGTTGAAGACGTGCGCAGGGCCTATGGCTACACCTTC,CSVEDVRRAYGYTF
-,TRBJ2-1,TRBD1,TRBV4-1,TGCGCCAGCAGCCAACCGGGACAGGGGGTCCTTAGCTCCTACAATGAGCAGTTCTTC,CASSQPGQGVLSSYNEQFF
-,TRBJ1-3,-,TRBV2,TGTGCCAGCAGTGGACGGCGGTTGGCTGGAAACACCATATATTTT,CASSGRRLAGNTIYF
-,TRBJ2-2,-,TRBV7-9,TGTGCCAGCAGCTTAGGGACAACGAACACCGGGGAGCTGTTTTTT,CASSLGTTNTGELFF
-,TRBJ1-5,-,TRBV9,TGTGCCAGCAGTAGAGACCATAGCAATCAGCCCCAGCATTTT,CASSRDHSNQPQHF
-,TRBJ2-1,TRBD2,TRBV5-1,TGCGCCAGCAGCTTCGGGACTAGCGGGAGCTATGAGCAGTTCTTC,CASSFGTSGSYEQFF
-,TRBJ1-3,TRBD1,TRBV5-1,TGCGCCAGCAGCCCTCAGGGGGTCGATGCTGGAAACACCATATATTTT,CASSPQGVDAGNTIYF
-,TRBJ2-7,-,TRBV6-5,TGTGCCAGCAGGGACACCTTGGACGAGCAGTACTTC,CASRDTLDEQYF
-,TRBJ1-3,TRBD1,TRBV2,TGTGCCAGCAGATCAGGGACAGTCCTAGGGGATGGAAACACCATATATTTT,CASRSGTVLGDGNTIYF
-,TRBJ1-1,-,TRBV12-3/TRBV12-4,TGTGCCAGCAGTTTACTTAGCACTGAAGCTTTCTTT,CASSLLSTEAFF
once,TRBJ2-7,TRBD1,TRBV28,TGTGCCAGCAGTTTTGCGGGACAGGGGCTTTGGGAGCAGTACTTC,CASSFAGQGLWEQYF
-,TRBJ1-1,-,TRBV27,TGTGCCAGCAGTTGGGCAGAAAGGACTGAAGCTTTCTTT,CASSWAERTEAFF
medium-sized,TRBJ2-7,-,TRBV6-1,TGTGCCAGCAGTGAAGACGAGGGAGCTGCAGGCGAGCAGTACTTC,CASSEDEGAAGEQYF
-,TRBJ1-1,-,TRBV27,TGTGCCAGCAGTTTTCTCGGCCCCCGGGGCAGGGAGAACACTGAAGCTTTCTTT,CASSFLGPRGRENTEAFF
-,TRBJ2-3,TRBD2,TRBV27,TGTGCCAGCAGAGACGGCGGGGGGAACACAGATACGCAGTATTTT,CASRDGGGNTDTQYF
-,TRBJ2-1,TRBD2,TRBV5-1,TGCGCCAGCAGCTTGGCCCTGTTAGCGGGGATGCACCTCTCCTACAATGAGCAGTTCTTC,CASSLALLAGMHLSYNEQFF
-,TRBJ1-6,-,TRBV3-1/TRBV3-2,TGTGCCAGCAGCCAAGAGGGAAGCTCCTATAATTCACCCCTCCACTTT,CASSQEGSSYNSPLHF
once,TRBJ1-5,-,TRBV27,TGTGCCAGCAGTTTATGGGCGGGTAGCAATCAGCCCCAGCATTTT,CASSLWAGSNQPQHF
-,TRBJ2-7,TRBD2,TRBV28,TGTGCCAGCAGTTTTCAGGCGGGAGGTTCGGACGAGCAGTACTTC,CASSFQAGGSDEQYF
-,TRBJ2-5,-,TRBV5-1,TGCGCCAGCAGACCAAACAGTAGAGAGACCCAGTACTTC,CASRPNSRETQYF
-,TRBJ2-1,TRBD1,TRBV6-5,TGTGCCAGCAGTTACTCGGACAGGGGAGTAGGCAATGAGCAGTTCTTC,CASSYSDRGVGNEQFF
-,TRBJ1-6,-,TRBV5-1,TGCGCCAGCAGCCAAGAGCCTAATTCACCCCTCCACTTT,CASSQEPNSPLHF
-,TRBJ2-7,-,TRBV6-6,TGTGCCTCCGGGGACCTTTACGAGCAGTACTTC,CASGDLYEQYF
-,TRBJ2-1,TRBD2,TRBV9,TGTGCCAGCAGCGTAGGCGGGGGGTCCTACAATGAGCAGTTCTTC,CASSVGGGSYNEQFF
once,TRBJ2-1,-,TRBV6-5,TGTGCCACTCTGGAGGGGGGGGGATCCTACAATGAGCAGTTCTTC,CATLEGGGSYNEQFF
once,TRBJ1-5,-,TRBV28,TGTGCCAGCAGACCCGCTGCAGACAATCAGCCCCAGCATTTT,CASRPAADNQPQHF
few,TRBJ2-6,-,TRBV28,TGTGCCAGCAATGCAGGGGCCAACGTCCTGACTTTC,CASNAGANVLTF
-,TRBJ2-7,TRBD2,TRBV5-4,TGTGCCAGCAGCTTTGGACTAGCGGGGGGGCTTTACGAGCAGTACTTC,CASSFGLAGGLYEQYF
-,TRBJ2-7,TRBD1,TRBV10-3,TGTGCCATCAGTGGAGGGACAGCAGACTCCTACGAGCAGTACTTC,CAISGGTADSYEQYF
-,TRBJ2-3,TRBD2,TRBV7-9,TGTGCCAGCAGCTTGGGGACTAGCGGGAACAGGGATACGCAGTATTTT,CASSLGTSGNRDTQYF
-,TRBJ1-2,-,TRBV28,TGTGCCAGCAACCGCCCGACGGGAACCTATGGCTACACCTTC,CASNRPTGTYGYTF
-,TRBJ2-3,TRBD2,TRBV11-2,TGTGCCAGCAGCTTAGTGCCGGGAGGGAGAACAGATACGCAGTATTTT,CASSLVPGGRTDTQYF
-,TRBJ2-3,TRBD1,TRBV5-1,TGCGCCAGCAGCGGGGGGACAGGAGGAGGCGGCACAGATACGCAGTATTTT,CASSGGTGGGGTDTQYF
once,TRBJ1-4,-,TRBV6-1,TGTGCCAGCAGTGAAGCCCCGGGGTCATATGAAAAACTGTTTTTT,CASSEAPGSYEKLFF
-,TRBJ2-1,-,TRBV7-3,TGTGCCAGCAGCTCCCAGGCAGACAATGAGCAGTTCTTC,CASSSQADNEQFF
-,TRBJ2-7,-,TRBV6-6,TGTGCCAGCAGGGAGAGGGCGGGACAGCCCTACGAGCAGTACTTC,CASRERAGQPYEQYF
-,TRBJ1-6,-,TRBV7-9,TGTGCCAGCAGCTCGGCCCGCTCCTATAATTCACCCCTCCACTTT,CASSSARSYNSPLHF
-,TRBJ1-6,-,TRBV6-5,TGTGCCAGCAGTTACTCCAGATCACCCCTCCACTTT,CASSYSRSPLHF
-,TRBJ2-2,-,TRBV14,TGTGCCAGCAGCCACAGTGTCACCGGGGAGCTGTTTTTT,CASSHSVTGELFF
-,TRBJ2-7,-,TRBV4-3,TGCGCCAGCAGCCCGTCGCTCGGGTACTCCTACGAGCAGTACTTC,CASSPSLGYSYEQYF
-,TRBJ2-3,TRBD1,TRBV5-1,TGCGCCAGCAGCCCAGGGGGACCACGCACAGATACGCAGTATTTT,CASSPGGPRTDTQYF
once,TRBJ1-6,TRBD1,TRBV7-2,TGTGCCAGCAGTCGGGACAGTCTGGCCTCCTATAATTCACCCCTCCACTTT,CASSRDSLASYNSPLHF
-,TRBJ1-3,-,TRBV29-1,TGCAGCGTTGGACAATGGCAAGGTGCTGGAAACACCATATATTTT,CSVGQWQGAGNTIYF
-,TRBJ1-6,TRBD1,TRBV2,TGTGCCAGCAGTGACGTCGGACAGGGTGGTTCACCCCTCCACTTT,CASSDVGQGGSPLHF
-,TRBJ1-2,TRBD1,TRBV5-1,TGCGCCAGCAGCTTGCTGGGACAGGGGATCTATGGCTACACCTTC,CASSLLGQGIYGYTF